This T cell receptor (beta chain) was found in a study of T cells expressing NK-cell markers. About the study: CD3+CD56+NKG2C+, CD3+CD56+NKG2C- and CD3+CD56-NKG2C+ T cells, once sorted, supplied the TCR beta repertoires. Seropositivity for HCMV was found in seven of the eight sequenced donors, with one seronegative. Study outcomes and limitations: Expanded clones of NKG2C+ T cells had an unclear HCMV specificity.

The authors generated TCR beta cDNA through 5'RACE template switching with UMIs. One entry per CDR3 protein, without DNA, is what TCRdb gives after re-calling the 5' RACE reads. The sample totals 500,000 to 600,000 distinct CDR3 sequences. This CDR3 is 16 amino acids long. From germline, CDR1 is MNHEY and CDR2 SVGAGI. To note about this clonotype: Its cognate antigen is unknown.

This chain uses TRBV6-5 with TRBJ2-1. The sample taken for sequencing was blood T cells: a sorted CD56 or NKG2C T cell subset, CD4+ or CD8+ T cells, or bulk PBMC T cells (not recorded which). The clonotype comes from a man aged 18 to 29 in good health. CDR3 loop: CASSYSTGELYNEQFF.